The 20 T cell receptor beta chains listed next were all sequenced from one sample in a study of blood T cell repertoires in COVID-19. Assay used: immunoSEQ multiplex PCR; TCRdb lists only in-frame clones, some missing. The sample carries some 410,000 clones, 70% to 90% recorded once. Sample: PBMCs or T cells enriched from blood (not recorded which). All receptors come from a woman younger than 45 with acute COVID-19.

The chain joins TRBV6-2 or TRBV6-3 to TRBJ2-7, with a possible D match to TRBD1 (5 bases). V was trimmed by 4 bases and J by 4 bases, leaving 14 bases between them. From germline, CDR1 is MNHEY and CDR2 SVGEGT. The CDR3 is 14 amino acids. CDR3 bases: TGTGCCAGCAGTTTTATGACAGCCCCTTACGAGCAGTACTTC. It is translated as CASSFMTAPYEQYF.

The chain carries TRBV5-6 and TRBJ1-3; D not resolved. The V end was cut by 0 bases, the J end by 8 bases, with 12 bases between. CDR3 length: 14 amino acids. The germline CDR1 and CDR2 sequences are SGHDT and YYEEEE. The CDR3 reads CASSLDAKIDTIYF. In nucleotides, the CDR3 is TGTGCCAGCAGCTTGGACGCTAAAATCGACACCATATATTTT.

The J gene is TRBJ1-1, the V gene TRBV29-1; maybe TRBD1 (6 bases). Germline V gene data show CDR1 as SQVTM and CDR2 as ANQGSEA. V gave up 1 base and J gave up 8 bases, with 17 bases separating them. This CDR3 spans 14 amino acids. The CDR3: CSVEAGHRSGEAFF. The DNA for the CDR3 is TGCAGCGTTGAAGCGGGACATCGGTCTGGGGAAGCTTTCTTT.

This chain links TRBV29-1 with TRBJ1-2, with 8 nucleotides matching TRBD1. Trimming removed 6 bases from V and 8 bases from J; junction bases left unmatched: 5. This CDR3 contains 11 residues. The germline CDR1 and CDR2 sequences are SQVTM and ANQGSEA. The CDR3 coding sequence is TGCAGCGTGGGGCAGGGGGCGGGCTACACCTTC. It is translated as CSVGQGAGYTF.

The CDR3 protein is CASSSGLYPPTDTQYF. The CDR3 DNA reads TGTGCCAGCAGTTCCGGACTATACCCACCCACAGATACGCAGTATTTT. V and J are TRBV27 and TRBJ2-3, with D possibly matching TRBD2 (6 bases). This CDR3 has 16 amino acids. The germline V gene encodes CDR1 MNHEY and CDR2 SMNVEV (reference sequence). V was pared by 4 bases and J by 2 bases, with 16 bases between.

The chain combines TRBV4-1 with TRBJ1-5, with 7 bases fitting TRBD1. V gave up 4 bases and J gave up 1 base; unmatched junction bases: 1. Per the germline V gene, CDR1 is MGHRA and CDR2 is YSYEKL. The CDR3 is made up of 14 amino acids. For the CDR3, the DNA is TGCGCCAGCAGCCCGGGACAGAGCAATCAGCCCCAGCATTTT. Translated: CASSPGQSNQPQHF.

DNA for the CDR3: TGTGCCAGCAGTTCCCCCGGGACAGGGAACTCTGGAAACACCATATATTTT. It yields the protein CASSSPGTGNSGNTIYF. This chain connects TRBV6-7 to TRBJ1-3; TRBD1 agrees at 9 bases. TRBV6-7 is annotated as an ORF whose role is uncertain. The CDR3 length is 17 residues. Germline trimming cut 4 bases from V and 0 bases from J; bases unmatched to any gene: 7.

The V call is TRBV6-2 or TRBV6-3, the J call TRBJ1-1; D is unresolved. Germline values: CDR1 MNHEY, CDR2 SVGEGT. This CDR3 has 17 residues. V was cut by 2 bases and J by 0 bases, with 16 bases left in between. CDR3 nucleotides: TGTGCCAGCAGTTACCGTCCGGGGAGGTTCATGAACACTGAAGCTTTCTTT. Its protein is CASSYRPGRFMNTEAFF.

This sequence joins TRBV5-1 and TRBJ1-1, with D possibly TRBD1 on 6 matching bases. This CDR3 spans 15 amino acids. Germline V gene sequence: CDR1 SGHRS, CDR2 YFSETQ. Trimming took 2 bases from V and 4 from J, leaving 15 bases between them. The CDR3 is CASSFGQTGSTEAFF. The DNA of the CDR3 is TGCGCCAGCAGCTTTGGACAGACGGGGAGCACTGAAGCTTTCTTT.

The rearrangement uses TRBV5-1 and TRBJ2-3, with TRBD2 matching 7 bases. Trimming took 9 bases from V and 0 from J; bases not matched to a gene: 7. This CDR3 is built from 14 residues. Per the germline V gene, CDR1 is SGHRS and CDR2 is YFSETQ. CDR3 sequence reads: CATRGRGSTDTQYF. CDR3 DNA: TGCGCCACGAGAGGGCGGGGGAGCACAGATACGCAGTATTTT.

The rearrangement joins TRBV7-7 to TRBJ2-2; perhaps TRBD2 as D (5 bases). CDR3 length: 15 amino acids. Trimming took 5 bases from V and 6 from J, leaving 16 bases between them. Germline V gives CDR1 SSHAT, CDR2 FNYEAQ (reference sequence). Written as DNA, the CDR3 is TGTGCCAGCAGCCTTAACGCCGGGGAATCCGGGGAGCTGTTTTTT. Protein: CASSLNAGESGELFF.

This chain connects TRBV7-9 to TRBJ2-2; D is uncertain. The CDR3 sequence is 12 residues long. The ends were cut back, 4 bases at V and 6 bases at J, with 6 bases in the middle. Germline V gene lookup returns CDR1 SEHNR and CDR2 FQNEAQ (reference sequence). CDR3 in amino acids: CASSSSPGELFF. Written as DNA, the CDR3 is TGTGCCAGCAGCTCCTCCCCCGGGGAGCTGTTTTTT.

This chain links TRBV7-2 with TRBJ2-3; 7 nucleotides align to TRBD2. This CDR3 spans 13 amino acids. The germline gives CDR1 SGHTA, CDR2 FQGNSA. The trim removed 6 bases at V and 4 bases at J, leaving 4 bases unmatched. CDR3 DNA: TGTGCCAGCAGTTTACGGGGGGCAGATACGCAGTATTTT. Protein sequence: CASSLRGADTQYF. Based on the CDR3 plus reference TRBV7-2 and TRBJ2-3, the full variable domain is GAGVSQSPSNKVTEKGKDVELRCDPISGHTALYWYRQSLGQGLEFLIYFQGNSAPDKSGLPSDRFSAERTGGSVSTLTIQRTQQEDSAVYLCASSLRGADTQYFGPGTRLTVL.

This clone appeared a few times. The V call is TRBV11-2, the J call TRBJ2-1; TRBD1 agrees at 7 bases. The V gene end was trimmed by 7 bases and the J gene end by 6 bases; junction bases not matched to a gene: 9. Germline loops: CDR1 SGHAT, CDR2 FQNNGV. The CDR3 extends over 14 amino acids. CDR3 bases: TGTGCCAGCACGTTTATAGGGGGCCCCAATGAGCAGTTCTTC. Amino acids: CASTFIGGPNEQFF.

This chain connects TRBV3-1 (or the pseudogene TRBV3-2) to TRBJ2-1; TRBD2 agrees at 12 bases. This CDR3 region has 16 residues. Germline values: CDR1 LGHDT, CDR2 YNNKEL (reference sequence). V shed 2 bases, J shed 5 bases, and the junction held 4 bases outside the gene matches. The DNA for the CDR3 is TGTGCCAGCAGCCAAAGCTCTAGCGGGGGGGACAATGAGCAGTTCTTC. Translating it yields CASSQSSSGGDNEQFF.

CDR3 loop: CASSVNTGELFF. CDR3 coding DNA: TGTGCCAGCAGCGTAAATACCGGGGAGCTGTTTTTT. The rearrangement uses TRBV7-9 and TRBJ2-2, with D hard to call. CDR3 length equals 12 residues. The V gene's germline CDR1 is SEHNR and CDR2 FQNEAQ (reference sequence). Trimming shortened V by 5 bases and J by 5 bases, and 6 bases separated the two germline ends.

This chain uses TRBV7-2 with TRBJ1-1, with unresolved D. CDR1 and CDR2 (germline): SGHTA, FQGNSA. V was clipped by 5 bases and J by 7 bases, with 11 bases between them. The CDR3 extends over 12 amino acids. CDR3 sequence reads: CASSQSEVEAFF. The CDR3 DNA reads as TGTGCCAGCAGCCAATCTGAGGTTGAAGCTTTCTTT.

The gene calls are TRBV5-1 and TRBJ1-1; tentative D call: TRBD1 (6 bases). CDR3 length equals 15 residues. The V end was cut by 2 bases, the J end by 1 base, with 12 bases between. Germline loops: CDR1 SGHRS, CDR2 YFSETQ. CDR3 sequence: CASSFPGTQNTEAFF. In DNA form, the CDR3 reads TGCGCCAGCAGCTTCCCCGGGACACAGAACACTGAAGCTTTCTTT.

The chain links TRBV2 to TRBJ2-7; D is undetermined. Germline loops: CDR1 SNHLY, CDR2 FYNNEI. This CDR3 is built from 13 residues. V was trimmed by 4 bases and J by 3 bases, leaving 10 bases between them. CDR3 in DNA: TGTGCCAGCAGTGTAGAGACTGTCTACGAGCAGTACTTC. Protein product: CASSVETVYEQYF. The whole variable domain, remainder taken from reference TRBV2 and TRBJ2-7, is EPEVTQTPSHQVTQMGQEVILRCVPISNHLYFYWYRQILGQKVEFLVSFYNNEISEKSEIFDDQFSVERPDGSNFTLKIRSTKLEDSAMYFCASSVETVYEQYFGPGTRLTVT.

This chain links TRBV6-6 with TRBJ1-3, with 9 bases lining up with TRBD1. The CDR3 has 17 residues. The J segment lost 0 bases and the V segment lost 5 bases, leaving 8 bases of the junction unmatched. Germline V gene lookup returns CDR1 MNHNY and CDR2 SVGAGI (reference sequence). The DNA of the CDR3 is TGTGCCAGCAGTCCGGGACAGGGCCCCTTCTCTGGAAACACCATATATTTT. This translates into CASSPGQGPFSGNTIYF.